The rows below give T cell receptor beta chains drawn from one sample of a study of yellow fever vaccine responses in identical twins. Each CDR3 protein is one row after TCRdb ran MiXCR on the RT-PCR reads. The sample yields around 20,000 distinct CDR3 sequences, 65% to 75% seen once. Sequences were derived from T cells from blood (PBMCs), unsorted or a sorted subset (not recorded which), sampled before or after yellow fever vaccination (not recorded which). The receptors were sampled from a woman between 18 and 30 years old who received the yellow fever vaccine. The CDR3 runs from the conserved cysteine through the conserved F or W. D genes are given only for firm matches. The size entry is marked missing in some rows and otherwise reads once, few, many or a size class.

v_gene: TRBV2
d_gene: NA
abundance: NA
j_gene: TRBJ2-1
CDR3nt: TGTGCGGAGCGGTCGGGGATTGAGCAGTTCTTC
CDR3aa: CAERSGIEQFF

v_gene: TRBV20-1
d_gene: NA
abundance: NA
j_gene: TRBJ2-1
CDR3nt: TGCAGTGCTAGAAGGGGATACTCCTACAATGAGCAGTTCTTC
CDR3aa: CSARRGYSYNEQFF

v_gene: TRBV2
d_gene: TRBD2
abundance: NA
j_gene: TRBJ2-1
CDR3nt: TGTGCCAGCAGTCTCGGACTAGCGAGTAGGTTCTTC
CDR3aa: CASSLGLASRFF

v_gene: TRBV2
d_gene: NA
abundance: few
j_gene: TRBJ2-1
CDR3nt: TGTGCCAGCAGTGAGCGACACCCGAGCTCCTACAATGAGCAGTTCTTC
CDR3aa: CASSERHPSSYNEQFF

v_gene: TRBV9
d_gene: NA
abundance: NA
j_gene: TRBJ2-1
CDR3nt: TGTGCCAGCAGCGTAGCTTGGCCTGATGAGCAGTTCTTC
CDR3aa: CASSVAWPDEQFF

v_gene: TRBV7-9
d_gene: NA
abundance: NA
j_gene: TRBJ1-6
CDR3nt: TGTGCCAGCAGCGCCTCCTCGACTAGACCCCTCCACTTT
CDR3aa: CASSASSTRPLHF

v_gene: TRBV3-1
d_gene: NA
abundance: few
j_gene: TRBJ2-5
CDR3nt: TGTGCCAGCAGCAAATCAGCGAAAGAGACCCAGTACTTC
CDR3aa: CASSKSAKETQYF

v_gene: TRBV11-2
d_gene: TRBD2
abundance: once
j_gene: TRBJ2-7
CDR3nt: TGTGCCAGCAGCTTTGGGGCTAGCGGGAATCTCCCCACCGAGCAGTACTTC
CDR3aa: CASSFGASGNLPTEQYF

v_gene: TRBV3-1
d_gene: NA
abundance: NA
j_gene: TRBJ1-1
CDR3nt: TGTGCCAGCAGCCAGATGGATGAAGCTTTCTTT
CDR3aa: CASSQMDEAFF

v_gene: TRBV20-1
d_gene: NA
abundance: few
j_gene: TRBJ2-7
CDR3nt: TGCAGTGCCTACGGGACGGACTCCTACGAGCAGTACTTC
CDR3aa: CSAYGTDSYEQYF

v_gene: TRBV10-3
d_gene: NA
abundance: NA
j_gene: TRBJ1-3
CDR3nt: TGTGCCATCAGGGACAGAGAAGGAAACACCATATATTTT
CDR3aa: CAIRDREGNTIYF

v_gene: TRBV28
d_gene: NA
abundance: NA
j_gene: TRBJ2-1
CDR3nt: TGTGCCAGCAGTTACCGGGGGCGGGGGTACAATGAGCAGTTCTTC
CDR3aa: CASSYRGRGYNEQFF

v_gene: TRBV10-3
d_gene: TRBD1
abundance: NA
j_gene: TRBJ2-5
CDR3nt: TGTGCCATCAGTGGTGGGACAGGGGCCATCCGGGAGACCCAGTACTTC
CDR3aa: CAISGGTGAIRETQYF

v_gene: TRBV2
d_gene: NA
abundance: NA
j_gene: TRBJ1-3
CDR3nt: TGTGCCAGAGAATCTGGAAACACCATATATTTT
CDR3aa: CARESGNTIYF

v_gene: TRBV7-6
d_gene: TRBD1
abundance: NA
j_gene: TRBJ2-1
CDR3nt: TGTGCCAGCAGCATCCGACAGGGTGGTGTCAATGAGCAGTTCTTC
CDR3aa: CASSIRQGGVNEQFF

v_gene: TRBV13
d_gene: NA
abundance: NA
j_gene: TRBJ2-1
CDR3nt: TGTGCCAGCAGCCTCAGGAGCTCCTACAATGAGCAGTTCTTC
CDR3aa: CASSLRSSYNEQFF

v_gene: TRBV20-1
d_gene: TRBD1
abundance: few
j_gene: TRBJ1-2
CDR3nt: TGCAGTGCTAGTATCTTAGGGACAGGGGTCAGACGGACCTATGGCTACACCTTC
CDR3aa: CSASILGTGVRRTYGYTF

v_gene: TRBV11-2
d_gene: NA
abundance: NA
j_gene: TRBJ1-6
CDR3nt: TGTGCCAGCAGCCGAGGCAGTGGAGGCCCTGATTCACCCCTCCACTTT
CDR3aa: CASSRGSGGPDSPLHF

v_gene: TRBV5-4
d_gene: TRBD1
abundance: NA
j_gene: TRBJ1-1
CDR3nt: TGTGCCAGCAGCATACTTACAGGGGAGAACACTGAAGCTTTCTTT
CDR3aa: CASSILTGENTEAFF

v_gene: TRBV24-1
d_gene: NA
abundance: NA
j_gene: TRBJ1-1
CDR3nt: TGTGCCACCAGTGCAGCGAACACTGAAGCTTTCTTT
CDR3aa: CATSAANTEAFF

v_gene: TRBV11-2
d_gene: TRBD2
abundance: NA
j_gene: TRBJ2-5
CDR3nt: TGTGCCAGCAGCTTATTTCTAGCGGGGGTTGGAGAGACCCAGTACTTC
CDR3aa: CASSLFLAGVGETQYF

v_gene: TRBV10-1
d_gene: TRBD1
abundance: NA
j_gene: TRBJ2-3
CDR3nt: TGCGCCAGCAGTGGGGACAGGAAAACAGATACGCAGTATTTT
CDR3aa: CASSGDRKTDTQYF

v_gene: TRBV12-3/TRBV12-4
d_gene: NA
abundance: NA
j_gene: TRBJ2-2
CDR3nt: TGTGCCACCTCAGACACCCTCGACACCGGGGAGCTGTTTTTT
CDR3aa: CATSDTLDTGELFF

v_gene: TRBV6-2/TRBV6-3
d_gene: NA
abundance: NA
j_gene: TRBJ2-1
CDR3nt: TGTGCCAGCAGTAAACTTGGTGAGCAGTTCTTC
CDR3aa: CASSKLGEQFF

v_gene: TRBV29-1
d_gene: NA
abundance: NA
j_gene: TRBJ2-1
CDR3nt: TGCAGCGCATTATTCGGACAGCTTCACTCCTACAATGAGCAGTTCTTC
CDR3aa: CSALFGQLHSYNEQFF

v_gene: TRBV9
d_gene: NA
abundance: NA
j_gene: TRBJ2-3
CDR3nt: TGTGCCAGCAGCGCGGAAGGGTGGGGAGATACGCAGTATTTT
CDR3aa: CASSAEGWGDTQYF

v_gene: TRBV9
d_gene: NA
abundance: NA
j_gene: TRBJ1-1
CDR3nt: TGTGCCAGCAGCGTGGATTGGAGGGGCACTGAAGCTTTCTTT
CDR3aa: CASSVDWRGTEAFF

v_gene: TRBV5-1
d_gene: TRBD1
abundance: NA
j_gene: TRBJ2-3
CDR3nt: TGCGCCAGCTTCGGGACAGGGGCTGGAGATACGCAGTATTTT
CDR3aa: CASFGTGAGDTQYF

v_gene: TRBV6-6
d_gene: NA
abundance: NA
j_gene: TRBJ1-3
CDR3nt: TGTGCCAGCTCATTTGGAAACACCATATATTTT
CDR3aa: CASSFGNTIYF

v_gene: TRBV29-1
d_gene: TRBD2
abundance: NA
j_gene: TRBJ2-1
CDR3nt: TGCAGCGGGGGACTAGCGGGAACGAATGAGCAGTTCTTC
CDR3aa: CSGGLAGTNEQFF

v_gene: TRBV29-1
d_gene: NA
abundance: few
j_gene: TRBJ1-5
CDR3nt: TGCAGCGTCTCGGAGATTAGCAATCAGCCCCAGCATTTT
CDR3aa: CSVSEISNQPQHF

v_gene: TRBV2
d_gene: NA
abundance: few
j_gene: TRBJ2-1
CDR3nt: TGTGCCAGCCAAAAGGGGCAAACCTACAATGAGCAGTTCTTC
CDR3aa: CASQKGQTYNEQFF

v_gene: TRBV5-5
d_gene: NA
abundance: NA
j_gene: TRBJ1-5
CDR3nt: TGTGCCAGCAGCCCTAGGACTGGTATTAGCAATCAGCCCCAGCATTTT
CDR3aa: CASSPRTGISNQPQHF

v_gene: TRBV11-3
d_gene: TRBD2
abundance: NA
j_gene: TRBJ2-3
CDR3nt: TGTGCCAGCAGCCCAGTGCGGGGGTTCACAGATACGCAGTATTTT
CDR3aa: CASSPVRGFTDTQYF

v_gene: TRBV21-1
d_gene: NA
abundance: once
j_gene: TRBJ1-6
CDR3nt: TGTGCCAGCAGCAGGGGACAGGGGGCGGCTCTAATTTCACCCCTCCACTTT
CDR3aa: CASSRGQGAALISPLHF

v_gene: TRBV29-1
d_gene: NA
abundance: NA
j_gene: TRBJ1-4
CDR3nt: TGCAGCGGCGGGTCAACTAATGAAAAACTGTTTTTT
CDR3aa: CSGGSTNEKLFF

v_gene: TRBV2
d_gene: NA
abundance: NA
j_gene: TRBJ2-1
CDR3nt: TGTGCCAGCAGTCAAACCCAGGGAACGAATGAGCAGTTCTTC
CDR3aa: CASSQTQGTNEQFF

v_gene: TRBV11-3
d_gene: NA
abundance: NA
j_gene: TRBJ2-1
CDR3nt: TGTGCCAGCAGCTTAGGTGGGACTTTCATTTACAATGAGCAGTTCTTC
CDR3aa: CASSLGGTFIYNEQFF

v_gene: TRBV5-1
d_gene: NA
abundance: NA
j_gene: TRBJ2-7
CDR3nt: TGCGCCAGCAGCTTGGACAGGGTCACCTACGAGCAGTACTTC
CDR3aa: CASSLDRVTYEQYF

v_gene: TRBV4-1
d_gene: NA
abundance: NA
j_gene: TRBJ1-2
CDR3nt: TGCGCCAGCAGCCAAGATGAGGGGATTAGTTATGGCTACACCTTC
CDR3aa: CASSQDEGISYGYTF

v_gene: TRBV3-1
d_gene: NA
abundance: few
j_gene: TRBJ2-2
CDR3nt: TGTGCCAGCAGCCAAGAGGGAGGCAGGCCCACCGGGGAGCTGTTTTTT
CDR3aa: CASSQEGGRPTGELFF

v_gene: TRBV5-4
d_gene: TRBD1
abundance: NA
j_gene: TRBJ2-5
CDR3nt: TGTGCCAGCAGCCTGGACAGGGTCCAAGAGACCCAGTACTTC
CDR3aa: CASSLDRVQETQYF

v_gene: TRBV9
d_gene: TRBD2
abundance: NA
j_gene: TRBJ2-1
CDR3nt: TGTGCCAGCAGCGTAGCACTAGCGGGTTACAATGAGCAGTTCTTC
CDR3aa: CASSVALAGYNEQFF

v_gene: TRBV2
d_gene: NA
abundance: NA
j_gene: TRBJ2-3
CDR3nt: TGTGCCAGCAAAGGGGACAGCACAGATACGCAGTATTTT
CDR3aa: CASKGDSTDTQYF

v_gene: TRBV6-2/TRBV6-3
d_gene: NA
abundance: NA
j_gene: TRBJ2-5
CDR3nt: TGTGCCAGCAGTTACTCTCGAGGGCAAGAGACCCAGTACTTC
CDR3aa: CASSYSRGQETQYF

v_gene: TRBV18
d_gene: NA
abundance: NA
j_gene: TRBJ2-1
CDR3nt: TGTGCCAGCTCACCAGGTAGCGGTACCTACAATGAGCAGTTCTTC
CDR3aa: CASSPGSGTYNEQFF

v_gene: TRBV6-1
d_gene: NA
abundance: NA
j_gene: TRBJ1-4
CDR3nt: TGTGCCAGCACCAAACACGCAACTAATGAAAAACTGTTTTTT
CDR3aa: CASTKHATNEKLFF

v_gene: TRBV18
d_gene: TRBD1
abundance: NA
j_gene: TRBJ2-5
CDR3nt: TGTGCCAGCTCACTGGACAGGGACCTGAGGGTCCGGGAGACCCAGTACTTC
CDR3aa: CASSLDRDLRVRETQYF

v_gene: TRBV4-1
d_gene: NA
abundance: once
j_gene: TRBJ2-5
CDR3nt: TGCGCCAGCCAGGACTCTGGCGTTGCAGAGACCCAGTACTTC
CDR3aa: CASQDSGVAETQYF

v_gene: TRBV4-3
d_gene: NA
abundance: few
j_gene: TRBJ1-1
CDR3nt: TGCGCCAGCAGCCAAGATGGGCCTCTCACTGAAGCTTTCTTT
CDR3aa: CASSQDGPLTEAFF

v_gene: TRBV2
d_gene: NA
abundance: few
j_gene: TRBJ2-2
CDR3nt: TGTGCCAGCAGTGAAGTCCAGGGGGGCACCGGGGAGCTGTTTTTT
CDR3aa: CASSEVQGGTGELFF

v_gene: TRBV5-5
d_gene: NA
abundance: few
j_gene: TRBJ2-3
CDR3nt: TGTGCCAGCAGCTTGGGCGGGGTGGATACGCAGTATTTT
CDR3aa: CASSLGGVDTQYF

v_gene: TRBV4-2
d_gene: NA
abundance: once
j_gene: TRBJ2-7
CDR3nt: TGTGCCAGCAGCCCTAATAACAGGGAAACCTACGAGCAGTACTTC
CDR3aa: CASSPNNRETYEQYF